The text below deals with one T cell receptor (beta chain). The specificity of this receptor is unknown. Base quality data are lacking; no much larger clone is found one base away. The source of the sample is a study of identical twins (dated by TCRdb to 2016 to 2017). As for the study more broadly: TCR alpha and beta repertoires from monozygotic twins, unrelated adults of various ages and cord blood were deep-sequenced to test whether fetal clonotypes persist. To rule out contamination, the twin experiments were replicated at different times with different library preparation protocols.

The study at large found these results: Abundant cord blood beta clonotypes had fewer insertions, young adult naive repertoires showed a similar but weaker trend, and memory repertoires showed no such trend. Out-of-frame TCR alpha sequences shared between twins showed an excess of low generation-probability sequences compared with coincidental sharing between unrelated individuals. In beta out-of-frame sequences, excess twin sharing was weaker, because having fewer shared sequences lowered the signal-to-noise ratio. Zero-insertion analyses could be partly confounded by invariant T cells such as MAIT and iNKT, though diverse VJ usage argued against such confounding for most clonotypes. Because the same donors could not be followed over many years, the conclusions depended on cross-sectional statistical analysis. In monozygotic twins, recombination models systematically underestimated out-of-frame TCR alpha sharing, but the models matched the sharing seen between unrelated individuals.

The CDR3 spans 12 residues, from the cysteine through the phenylalanine. CDR3 DNA is the only sequence kept; it has 36 bases, read in frame from the first base. CDR1 and CDR2 are read off the germline V gene (reference sequence) as SEHNR and FQNEAQ. V is pared back by 1 base and J by 6 bases, with 7 bases lying between the germline termini. The method was 5' RACE. The data were produced on an Illumina HiSeq 2000. A universal primer binding site was introduced by template switching, and a unique molecular identifier was present in the final cDNA, enabling accurate counting of TCR cDNA molecules. First-strand cDNA for TCR alpha and beta chains was synthesized from specific primers in the conserved constant-segment region. To control for contamination, each cDNA library was double barcoded with a SMART-Mk sample barcode plus Illumina barcodes. Two successive PCR steps introduced TruSeq adapter sequences along with Illumina sample barcodes. Sequencing of the TCR alpha and beta cDNA libraries was done on the Illumina HiSeq platform using custom primers. Concerning the study's data processing: MiGEC was used to process raw reads and extract unique molecular identifiers, and MiXCR was used to find CDR3 positions. For each individual, recombination models were inferred using an EM algorithm with the repgenHMM and IGoR tools. Shared clonotype analysis was performed with the tcR package in R, normalizing sharing by the product of cloneset sizes. Out-of-frame nonproductive sequences were analyzed to study raw recombination free of thymic and clonal selection effects. The raw public data were reprocessed by TCRdb itself: fastp quality trimming at Q25, MiXCR clonotype calling, in-frame beta chains only. For every CDR3 protein sequence, its rows merge into one entry that carries the most common genes and DNA. For this entry, the V and J calls and clone size follow TCRdb and not the study's own pipeline. This sample gives around 470,000 distinct CDR3 sequences in total; 14% of them show up just once. The biggest ten clones account for about 0.52% of the sample.

Every donor in the study was a healthy Caucasian. The twin cohort consisted of three pairs of female monozygotic twins, all aged about 18 to 30 years. CD4+ and CD8+ T cell populations were isolated with positive isolation kits from Invitrogen. The data also belong to a second study, concerning yellow fever vaccine responses in identical twins. The second study's authors report: The authors reported that the T cell response to vaccination in identical twins appeared partly convergent and partly personalized. Focusing on identical twins, the study followed the T cell clones that responded to the vaccine, and did so with precision.

Sequenced material: CD4+ T cells sorted from blood. This receptor chain uses TRBV7-9 and TRBJ2-7, with the D segment identity uncertain. This TCR was sampled from a young woman in good health. The sequenced DNA: TGTGCCAGCAGCTTAGTGTTATCCGAGCAGTACTTC. It encodes CASSLVLSEQYF. Reference TRBV7-9 and TRBJ2-7 proteins supply the regions before and after the CDR3; the full variable domain is: DTGVSQNPRHKITKRGQNVTFRCDPISEHNRLYWYRQTLGQGPEFLTYFQNEAQLEKSRLLSDRFSAERPKGSFSTLEIQRTEQGDSAMYLCASSLVLSEQYFGPGTRLTVT.